Reported below is one T cell receptor (beta chain). V was clipped by 1 base and J by 3 bases; unmatched bases: 3. This CDR3 has 16 amino acids. Germline V gives CDR1 SGHTS, CDR2 YDEGEE. In the source study's methods: Quantification of nucleated cells was approximated via reference gene primer amplification. Using immunoSEQ multiplex PCR, the repertoire was profiled, and TCRdb retains in-frame clones only, with some absent. From that table come the V and J calls and clone size; the DNA was used to work out D and trimming. Altogether 200,000 to 250,000 clones are present, approximately 82% being singletons, with the ten largest covering approximately 15%. The data are from a study of blood T cell repertoires in COVID-19. Overall study context: Italy, Spain and the United States were the sources of the convalescent and acute COVID-19 samples. Sources were T cells, B-cell-depleted T cells, or PBMCs; the material itself was cDNA or gDNA.

The source of this sequence is a man in his forties who had recovered from COVID-19. This chain uses TRBV5-8 with TRBJ2-1; 11 bases fit TRBD1. Sequenced sample: PBMCs or T cells enriched from blood (not recorded which). Written as DNA, the CDR3 is TGTGCCAGCAGCTTGTCCGGGACAGGGGGCTACAATGAGCAGTTCTTC. Amino acids: CASSLSGTGGYNEQFF.